This record looks at one TCR beta chain sequence and its context. The data stem from a study of glioma-infiltrating T cells after dendritic cell vaccination. Study context: The vaccine used monocyte-derived dendritic cells pulsed overnight with autologous tumor lysate.

Deletions cut 1 base from V and 5 bases from J, with 9 bases between. In germline, CDR1 is SGHRS, CDR2 YFSETQ. The CDR3 runs to 13 residues. PBMC were collected before vaccination, two weeks after the third vaccination, and at progression. The PCR used 60 V beta and 13 J beta primers. Only in-frame clones appear in the TCRdb table, and some are missing; sequencing was by immunoSEQ multiplex PCR. Here the sample spans fewer than 50,000 clones, roughly 85% being singletons. This clonotype was sampled from a human donor with glioblastoma. The chain uses TRBV5-1 and TRBJ1-1, with D tentatively TRBD1 (6 bases). Sequencing used blood, obtained before dendritic cell vaccination. CDR3 coding DNA: TGCGCCAGCAGCTTGACAGGGTTGACTGAAGCTTTCTTT. It codes for CASSLTGLTEAFF.